A single T cell receptor beta chain is shown here with its context. This sample is drawn from a study of chemoradiotherapy in HPV16-positive cancers. Germline V lookup: CDR1 GTSNPN, CDR2 SVGIG (reference sequence). Trimming removed 3 bases from V and 4 bases from J; junction bases left unmatched: 5. This CDR3 has 15 residues. Repertoires were generated with immunoSEQ multiplex PCR, while TCRdb's copy carries only in-frame clones and drops some. Among thousands of clones listed, around two thirds were seen once. The gene calls are TRBV30 and TRBJ1-5, with 11 bases aligning to TRBD1. Collection of the sample occurred from a patient who underwent chemoradiotherapy. The sequence was obtained from a human donor with HPV-associated anogenital cancer. CDR3 nucleotide sequence: TGTGCCTGGAGGGCCGGGACAGGGGGTAATCAGCCCCAGCATTTT. This translates into CAWRAGTGGNQPQHF.